The 23 T cell receptor beta chains given below trace back to one sample, sequenced in a study of T cell clones after liver transplantation. Clones were sequenced by immunoSEQ multiplex PCR, and TCRdb holds only the in-frame ones, with some missing. The repertoire has 55,000 to 75,000 clones, around three quarters of them found once; the top ten carry less than 3.5%. This sample comprised CD4+ T cells from blood, obtained at the roughly 16-month timepoint. The receptors derive from a human patient who received a liver transplant. Some of the T cells might come from the graft donor.

V usage is TRBV30 and J usage is TRBJ2-3; 10 nucleotides align to TRBD2. Losses at the gene ends were 0 bases for V and 5 bases for J; bases not matched to a gene: 5. Germline CDR1 and CDR2: GTSNPN and SVGIG (reference sequence). This CDR3 has 15 amino acids. The CDR3 DNA is TGTGCCTGGAGTGTACGGGAGCGGGGGGGAGATACGCAGTATTTT. Its protein is CAWSVRERGGDTQYF. Supplemented by reference TRBV30 and TRBJ2-3, the full variable domain reads SQTIHQWPATLVQPVGSPLSLECTVEGTSNPNLYWYRQAAGRGLQLLFYSVGIGQISSEVPQNLSASRPQDRQFILSSKKLLLSDSGFYLCAWSVRERGGDTQYFGPGTRLTVL.

The V call is TRBV5-1, the J call TRBJ1-2; TRBD1 agrees at 11 bases. V was pared by 1 base and J by 4 bases, with 6 bases of the junction left unmatched. This CDR3 region has 16 residues. Germline loops: CDR1 SGHRS, CDR2 YFSETQ. In DNA, the CDR3 is TGCGCCAGCAGCTTGACGCCGGGACAGGGGGTCTATGGCTACACCTTC. This translates into CASSLTPGQGVYGYTF.

V gene TRBV19 combines with J gene TRBJ1-2; D is unclear. The CDR3 runs 14 residues. Trimming cost V 5 bases and J 1 base, with 11 bases left between them. Looked up from germline, CDR1 is LNHDA and CDR2 is SQIVND (reference sequence). Written as DNA, the CDR3 is TGTGCCAGTAGTGTTTCCCACCTTAACTATGGCTACACCTTC. Its protein is CASSVSHLNYGYTF.

The V call is TRBV27, the J call TRBJ2-7; D perhaps matches TRBD1 (5 bases). This CDR3 is built from 16 residues. Germline-derived CDR1 and CDR2 are MNHEY and SMNVEV (reference sequence). V gave up 4 bases and J gave up 1 base, with 17 bases separating them. The CDR3 coding sequence is TGTGCCAGCAGTTCCAGGGCCTGGACACTATCCTACGAGCAGTACGTC. Translated, it gives CASSSRAWTLSYEQYV.

This sequence joins TRBV11-2 and TRBJ2-2; 9 bases agree with TRBD2. Germline-derived CDR1 and CDR2 are SGHAT and FQNNGV. Trimming took 6 bases from V and 0 from J; bases not matched to a gene: 2. The CDR3 extends over 15 amino acids. The CDR3 DNA reads as TGTGCCAGCAGGGCTAGCGGGGCGAACACCGGGGAGCTGTTTTTT. It translates to CASRASGANTGELFF.

The chain links TRBV30 to TRBJ2-3; D perhaps matches TRBD2 (6 bases). Germline loops: CDR1 GTSNPN, CDR2 SVGIG (reference sequence). The CDR3 contains 16 residues. V was pared by 1 base and J by 0 bases, with 14 bases between. The CDR3 coding sequence is TGTGCCTGGAGTGGGGGAGGCAGCGGAAGCACAGATACGCAGTATTTT. Translated, it gives CAWSGGGSGSTDTQYF.

This chain connects TRBV10-2 to TRBJ2-3; 9 nucleotides line up with TRBD2. V lost 7 bases and J lost 4; bases outside the gene matches: 3. Per germline, CDR1 WSHSY and CDR2 SAAADI. The CDR3 has 13 amino acids. The CDR3 bases are TGCGCCAGCACTAGCGGGAATGCAGATACGCAGTATTTT. It specifies CASTSGNADTQYF.

This clone showed up just a few times. The V call is TRBV7-8, the J call TRBJ2-1, with 11 bases that match TRBD2. CDR3 length equals 18 residues. Germline V gene sequence: CDR1 SGHVS, CDR2 FQNEAQ. Unmatched junction bases numbered 13, after V lost 5 bases and J lost 4 bases. CDR3 nucleotide sequence: TGTGCCAGCAGCCCTCCGGAGCTAGCGGGGGGCCCATACAATGAGCAGTTCTTC. Its translation: CASSPPELAGGPYNEQFF.

This clone was seen just once. The genes are TRBV18 and TRBJ2-5, with D possibly being TRBD1 (6 bases). The germline CDR1 and CDR2 sequences are KGHSH and LQKENI. V dropped 2 bases and J dropped 3 bases, with 10 bases sitting between them. The CDR3 runs to 14 residues. CDR3 DNA: TGTGCCAGCTCACCATCAGGGGCCGAAGAGACCCAGTACTTC. This translates into CASSPSGAEETQYF.

Written as DNA, the CDR3 is TGTGCCAGCAGCTTAGTGCCTACCTCTTCCTACAATGAGCAGTTCTTC. Translation: CASSLVPTSSYNEQFF. The chain is built from TRBV7-8 and TRBJ2-1, with D uncertain. V shed 1 base and J shed 1 base, with 11 bases lying between them. Germline V lookup: CDR1 SGHVS, CDR2 FQNEAQ. This CDR3 has 16 amino acids.

The V gene is TRBV9, the J gene TRBJ1-5; no reliable D call. Deletions cut 4 bases from V and 4 bases from J, with 12 bases between. The CDR3 consists of 14 residues. The germline V gene has CDR1 SGDLS and CDR2 YYNGEE. The CDR3 bases are TGTGCCAGCAGCACTGGCCCGGGGAATCAGCCCCAGCATTTT. This sequence encodes CASSTGPGNQPQHF.

This chain links TRBV7-8 with TRBJ2-7, with 10 bases that match TRBD1. V trimming: 0 bases; J trimming: 7 bases; junction bases outside the gene matches: 6. The CDR3 is made up of 15 amino acids. CDR1 is SGHVS, CDR2 FQNEAQ, per germline. CDR3 amino acids: CASSLAGTGVGEQYF. In DNA form, the CDR3 reads TGTGCCAGCAGCTTAGCCGGGACAGGGGTAGGAGAGCAGTACTTC.

This chain links TRBV4-3 with TRBJ2-5, with TRBD1 as a possible D gene (6 bases). V shed 1 base and J shed 7 bases, with 10 bases lying between them. CDR3 size: 13 residues. Germline V CDR1 and CDR2: LGHNA, YSLEER. CDR3 DNA: TGCGCCAGCAGCCAAGCGCTACAGGGGACCCAGTACTTC. Amino acid sequence: CASSQALQGTQYF.

The chain employs TRBV28 and TRBJ2-1; the D gene is possibly TRBD1 (6 bases). CDR1 is MDHEN and CDR2 is SYDVKM in the germline V gene. The CDR3 consists of 16 residues. V lost 3 bases and J lost 6, with 18 bases in between. CDR3 nucleotides: TGTGCCAGCAGTTTTATGGGTCAGGGGCGAATCAATGAGCAGTTCTTC. The encoded protein is CASSFMGQGRINEQFF.

The genes are TRBV10-3 and TRBJ1-1, with 7 bases lining up with TRBD1. V lost 3 bases and J lost 7; bases outside the gene matches: 8. Looked up from germline, CDR1 is ENHRY and CDR2 is SYGVKD. The CDR3 covers 14 residues. CDR3 sequence: CAISDLSRGIEAFF. CDR3 in DNA: TGTGCCATCAGTGACCTTTCCAGGGGGATTGAAGCTTTCTTT.

V is TRBV7-2 and J is TRBJ2-2; 8 bases fit TRBD2. V lost 1 base and J lost 6; bases outside the gene matches: 4. This CDR3 is built from 15 residues. CDR1 and CDR2 (germline): SGHTA, FQGNSA. The CDR3 nucleotides read TGTGCCAGCAGCTTAGGGGGCGGGAGGTCCGGGGAGCTGTTTTTT. The encoded protein is CASSLGGGRSGELFF.

The chain recombines TRBV23-1 with TRBJ2-3; either TRBD1 or TRBD2 may supply D (5 bases each). TRBV23-1 is noted as an ORF with a role that remains uncertain. The V end lost 8 bases, the J end lost 5 bases, and 17 bases lay between the germline ends. The CDR3 consists of 14 residues. CDR3 amino acids: CASPRETSGDTQYF. Here the CDR3 DNA reads TGCGCCAGCCCCAGGGAGACCTCGGGAGATACGCAGTATTTT.

This clone showed up many times. The V and J genes are TRBV28 and TRBJ2-2; 9 bases align to TRBD1. Trimming took 2 bases from V and 4 from J; bases not matched to a gene: 2. The CDR3 has 15 amino acids. Germline V gives CDR1 MDHEN, CDR2 SYDVKM. As DNA, the CDR3 is TGTGCCAGCAGTTTAAGGGACAGGGTCACCGGGGAGCTGTTTTTT. Its translation is CASSLRDRVTGELFF.

This clone was counted at least ten times. The identical CDR3 is also encoded by other nucleotide sequences in the sample. CDR3 amino acids: CASSLGTSSDTQYF. DNA for the CDR3: TGTGCCAGCAGCTTAGGGACTAGTTCAGATACGCAGTATTTT. This rearrangement joins TRBV11-3 to TRBJ2-3; 7 bases match TRBD2. The germline gives CDR1 SGHNT, CDR2 YENEEA. V shed 1 base and J 4 bases; nucleotides not matched to a gene: 2. The CDR3 has 14 amino acids.

This clone was counted only a few times. This chain joins TRBV19 and TRBJ1-1; 7 nucleotides align to TRBD1. This CDR3 comprises 13 residues. V lost 9 bases, J lost 3 bases, and 7 bases stayed unmatched. Germline loops: CDR1 LNHDA, CDR2 SQIVND (reference sequence). The DNA of the CDR3 is TGTGCCAGCCAAGACAGGGAGGACACTGAAGCTTTCTTT. Protein product: CASQDREDTEAFF.

This clone appeared once. V and J are TRBV5-6 and TRBJ2-3; no clear D. V was clipped by 1 base and J by 6 bases, with 15 bases between them. This CDR3 has 15 residues. The germline V gene has CDR1 SGHDT and CDR2 YYEEEE. CDR3 nucleotide sequence: TGTGCCAGCAGCTTGTCTATAAGGCAGGCCGATACGCAGTATTTT. Translating gives CASSLSIRQADTQYF. The entire variable domain, with the rest obtained from reference TRBV5-6 and TRBJ2-3, is as follows: DAGVTQSPTHLIKTRGQQVTLRCSPKSGHDTVSWYQQALGQGPQFIFQYYEEEERQRGNFPDRFSGHQFPNYSSELNVNALLLGDSALYLCASSLSIRQADTQYFGPGTRLTVL.

The J gene is TRBJ1-1, the V gene TRBV6-1; D call uncertain. V lost 3 bases and J 4 bases, leaving 9 bases between the germline ends. This CDR3 region has 13 residues. CDR1 and CDR2 from the germline V gene are MNHNS and SASEGT. CDR3 nucleotide sequence: TGTGCCAGCAGTGAGTCAAGGAGCACTGAAGCTTTCTTT. Translating it yields CASSESRSTEAFF.

In this sample, this clone turned up a few times. The chain employs TRBV9 and TRBJ1-1; 7 bases align to TRBD1. Germline V gene data show CDR1 as SGDLS and CDR2 as YYNGEE. Trimming cost V 2 bases and J 0 bases; bases outside gene matches: 7. CDR3 length: 16 amino acids. Here the CDR3 reads CASSVTQGGMNTEAFF. CDR3 DNA sequence: TGTGCCAGCAGCGTTACTCAGGGGGGAATGAACACTGAAGCTTTCTTT.